A single sample is the source of the 10 T cell receptor beta chains below, sequenced in a study of human thymus T cells. Method: immunoSEQ multiplex PCR; TCRdb's copy keeps in-frame clones and lacks some. The sample has roughly 120,000 clones, 90% to 95% seen once. The thymus tissue came from resections taken during corrective heart surgery. The specimen was thymus tissue. The receptors come from a boy under three years old with a congenital heart defect but otherwise immunologically healthy.

The rearrangement links TRBV5-4 to TRBJ2-1, with unresolved D. The CDR3 sequence is 15 residues long. CDR1 and CDR2 (germline): SGHNT, YYREEE (reference sequence). The V end was cut by 4 bases, the J end by 5 bases, with 16 bases between. CDR3 protein: CASSLGPAVDNEQFF. For the CDR3, the DNA is TGTGCCAGCAGCCTAGGCCCTGCGGTCGACAATGAGCAGTTCTTC.

V and J are TRBV5-1 and TRBJ2-1, with 10 nucleotides matching TRBD2. CDR3 length: 16 amino acids. Looked up from germline, CDR1 is SGHRS and CDR2 is YFSETQ. The V gene end was trimmed by 0 bases and the J gene end by 10 bases; junction bases not matched to a gene: 10. The CDR3 is CASSLVTSGVDREQFF. The CDR3 nucleotides are TGCGCCAGCAGCTTGGTAACTAGCGGGGTGGATAGAGAGCAGTTCTTC.

The V gene is TRBV10-3, the J gene TRBJ1-5, with D maybe TRBD1 (5 bases). Germline V lookup: CDR1 ENHRY, CDR2 SYGVKD. Trimming stripped 5 bases from V and 4 bases from J, with 6 bases between. The CDR3 length is 12 residues. CDR3 nucleotide sequence: TGTGCCATCAGTCAGGGAAATCAGCCCCAGCATTTT. Its translation is CAISQGNQPQHF.

The chain joins TRBV29-1 to TRBJ1-1, with unresolved D. V was pared by 2 bases and J by 4 bases, with 14 bases between. The CDR3 runs 14 residues. Germline lookup yields CDR1 SQVTM and CDR2 ANQGSEA. The CDR3: CSVEPSRQITEAFF. The CDR3 DNA follows: TGCAGCGTTGAACCATCCCGGCAAATCACTGAAGCTTTCTTT.

The J gene is TRBJ2-1, the V gene TRBV15, with TRBD2 identical over 11 bases. The V and J ends lost 0 bases and 5 bases, in that order; junction bases with no gene match: 12. Germline-derived CDR1 and CDR2 are LNHNV and YYDKDF (reference sequence). This CDR3 has 19 amino acids. As DNA, the CDR3 is TGTGCCACCAGCAGAGATGTAGCGGGGGGGCTCGGTTGGGACAATGAGCAGTTCTTC. Translating gives CATSRDVAGGLGWDNEQFF.

The chain combines TRBV2 with TRBJ2-6, with unresolved D. Per the germline V gene, CDR1 is SNHLY and CDR2 is FYNNEI. V was trimmed by 3 bases and J by 5 bases, leaving 5 bases between them. This CDR3 contains 13 residues. DNA for the CDR3: TGTGCCAGCAGTGATCCCTGGGCCAACGTCCTGACTTTC. Protein product: CASSDPWANVLTF.

This clone has only one observation. The gene calls are TRBV27 and TRBJ2-4; TRBD2 agrees at 13 bases. Per the germline V gene, CDR1 is MNHEY and CDR2 is SMNVEV (reference sequence). This CDR3 comprises 18 residues. J gave up 0 bases and V 5 bases, and 7 bases lay outside the gene matches. The CDR3 here is CASSETSGGILAKNIQYF. CDR3 DNA sequence: TGTGCCAGCAGTGAGACTAGCGGGGGGATTCTAGCCAAAAACATTCAGTACTTC.

J is TRBJ2-5 and V is TRBV7-2; D tentatively reads TRBD1 or TRBD2 (5 bases each). This CDR3 has 14 residues. The germline CDR1 and CDR2 sequences are SGHTA and FQGNSA. V lost 5 bases and J 11 bases, leaving 21 bases between the germline ends. The CDR3 nucleotides are TGTGCCAGCAGCCAAACCAAGCCCGGGGCGTCACAGTACTTC. It is translated as CASSQTKPGASQYF.

This sequence joins TRBV19 and TRBJ2-2; D is unresolved. There are 16 residues in the CDR3. V lost 5 bases and J lost 4, with 17 bases in between. Per germline, CDR1 LNHDA and CDR2 SQIVND (reference sequence). The CDR3 here is CASSLEIYRGTGELFF. As DNA, the CDR3 is TGTGCCAGTAGTCTCGAGATTTACCGAGGCACCGGGGAGCTGTTTTTT. The variable domain in full, completed from reference TRBV19 and TRBJ2-2, reads DGGITQSPKYLFRKEGQNVTLSCEQNLNHDAMYWYRQDPGQGLRLIYYSQIVNDFQKGDIAEGYSVSREKKESFPLTVTSAQKNPTAFYLCASSLEIYRGTGELFFGEGSRLTVL.

This chain connects TRBV4-1 to TRBJ2-7, with D tentatively TRBD2 (5 bases). V lost 0 bases to trimming and J lost 3 bases, with 15 bases between them. Germline values: CDR1 MGHRA, CDR2 YSYEKL. The CDR3 has 16 residues. CDR3 region: CASSQDRRTPLYEQYF. CDR3 DNA: TGCGCCAGCAGCCAAGATAGAAGGACTCCCCTCTACGAGCAGTACTTC.